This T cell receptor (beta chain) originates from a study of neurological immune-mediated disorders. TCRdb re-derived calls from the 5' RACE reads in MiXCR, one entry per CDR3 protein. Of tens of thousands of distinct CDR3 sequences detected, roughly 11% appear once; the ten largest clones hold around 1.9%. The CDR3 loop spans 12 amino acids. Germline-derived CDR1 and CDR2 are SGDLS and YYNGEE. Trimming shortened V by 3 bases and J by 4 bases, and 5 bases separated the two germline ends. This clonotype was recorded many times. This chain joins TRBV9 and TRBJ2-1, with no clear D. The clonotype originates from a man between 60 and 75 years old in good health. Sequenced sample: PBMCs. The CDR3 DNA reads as TGTGCCAGCAGCGCCTTTTACAATGAGCAGTTCTTC. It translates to CASSAFYNEQFF.